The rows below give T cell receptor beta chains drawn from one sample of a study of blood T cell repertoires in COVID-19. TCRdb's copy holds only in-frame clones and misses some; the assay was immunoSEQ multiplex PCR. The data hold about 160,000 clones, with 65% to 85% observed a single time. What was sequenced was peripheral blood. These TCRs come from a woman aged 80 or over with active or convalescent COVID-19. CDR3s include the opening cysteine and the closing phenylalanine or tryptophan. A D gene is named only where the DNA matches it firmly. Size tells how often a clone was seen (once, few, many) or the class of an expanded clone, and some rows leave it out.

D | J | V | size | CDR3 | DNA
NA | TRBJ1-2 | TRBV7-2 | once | CASSLAGGGGYGYTF | TGTGCCAGCAGCTTAGCAGGGGGAGGGGGGTATGGCTACACCTTC
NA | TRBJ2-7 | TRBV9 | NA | CASSVGGELEQYF | TGTGCCAGCAGCGTCGGGGGAGAGTTAGAGCAGTACTTC
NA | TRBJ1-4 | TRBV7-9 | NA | CASSSPHREGREEKLFF | TGTGCCAGCAGCTCACCTCACAGGGAGGGACGTGAGGAAAAACTGTTTTTT
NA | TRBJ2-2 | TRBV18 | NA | CASSPPAHQNTGELFF | TGTGCCAGCTCACCACCGGCACACCAGAACACCGGGGAGCTGTTTTTT
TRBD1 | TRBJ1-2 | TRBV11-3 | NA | CASSSRDRGYGYTF | TGTGCCAGCAGCTCCCGGGACAGGGGCTATGGCTACACCTTC
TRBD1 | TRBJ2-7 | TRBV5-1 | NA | CASSQTGQGSYEQYF | TGCGCCAGCAGCCAAACGGGACAGGGGTCCTACGAGCAGTACTTC
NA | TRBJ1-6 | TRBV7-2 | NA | CASSPTQARSPLHF | TGTGCCAGCAGCCCCACACAGGCAAGGTCACCCCTCCACTTT
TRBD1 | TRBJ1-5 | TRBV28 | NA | CASSLDRVGNQPQHF | TGTGCCAGCAGTTTAGACAGGGTGGGGAATCAGCCCCAGCATTTT
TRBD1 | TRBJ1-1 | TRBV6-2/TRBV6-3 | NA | CASSPQDRVNTEAFF | TGTGCCAGCAGTCCCCAGGACAGGGTGAACACTGAAGCTTTCTTT
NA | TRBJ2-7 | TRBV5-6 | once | CASSLGLLYEQYF | TGTGCCAGCAGCTTGGGACTCCTCTACGAGCAGTACTTC
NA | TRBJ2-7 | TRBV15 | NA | CATSRVPGSDYEQYF | TGTGCCACCAGCAGAGTGCCAGGGTCGGACTACGAGCAGTACTTC
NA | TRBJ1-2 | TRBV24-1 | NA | CATSDLRGRQGTYGYTF | TGTGCCACCAGTGATTTGCGGGGTCGGCAGGGGACCTATGGCTACACCTTC
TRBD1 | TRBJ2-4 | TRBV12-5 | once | CASGLEKGTGVLAKNIQYF | TGTGCTAGTGGTTTGGAGAAAGGGACAGGGGTCTTAGCCAAAAACATTCAGTACTTC
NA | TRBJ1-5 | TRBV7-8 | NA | CASSLAGGGSNQPQHF | TGTGCCAGCAGCTTAGCGGGCGGGGGTAGCAATCAGCCCCAGCATTTT
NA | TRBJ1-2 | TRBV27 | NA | CASSTGFLYGYTF | TGTGCCAGCAGCACAGGGTTCCTTTATGGCTACACCTTC
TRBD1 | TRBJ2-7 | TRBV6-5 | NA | CASLGTGTYEQYF | TGTGCCAGCCTTGGGACAGGGACCTACGAGCAGTACTTC
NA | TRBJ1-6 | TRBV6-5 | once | CASRTSHSINSPLHF | TGTGCCAGCAGAACCTCCCACTCGATTAATTCACCCCTCCACTTT
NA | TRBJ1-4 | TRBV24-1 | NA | CATKEEGNTTNEKLFF | TGTGCCACCAAGGAAGAGGGAAACACAACTAATGAAAAACTGTTTTTT
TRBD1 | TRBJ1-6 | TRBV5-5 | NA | CASSFDGQGNSPLHF | TGTGCCAGCAGCTTTGACGGACAGGGGAATTCACCCCTCCACTTT